This T cell receptor beta chain was retrieved from a study of T-cell reconstitution after alpha-beta-depleted transplantation in children. Study-wide points: A year had passed since transplant, and T-cell counts and diversity by then came mostly from newly produced T cells.

Details on this clonotype: Its antigen is not known.

Germline trimming cut 1 base from V and 1 base from J; bases unmatched to any gene: 6. CDR1 is MGHRA, CDR2 YSYEKL, per germline. The CDR3 spans 16 residues. Preparing the TCRbeta library involved the use of unique molecular identifiers. One entry per CDR3 protein, called by TCRdb with MiXCR from the PCR reads. There are around 580,000 distinct CDR3 sequences in the sample; more than 20% occur only once, and roughly 15% lies in the top ten. The J gene is TRBJ1-1, the V gene TRBV4-1; 7 bases are shared with TRBD1. The sequence derives from a boy under two years old who had a stem cell transplant for acute myeloid leukemia, so the T cells may come from the graft donor. Specimen: PBMCs, mostly from graft donor cells, collected 360 days after TCRalphabeta/CD19-depleted stem cell transplant. The CDR3 coding sequence is TGCGCCAGCAGCCAAGCCCCGACAGGGTCGAACACTGAAGCTTTCTTT. This encodes CASSQAPTGSNTEAFF.